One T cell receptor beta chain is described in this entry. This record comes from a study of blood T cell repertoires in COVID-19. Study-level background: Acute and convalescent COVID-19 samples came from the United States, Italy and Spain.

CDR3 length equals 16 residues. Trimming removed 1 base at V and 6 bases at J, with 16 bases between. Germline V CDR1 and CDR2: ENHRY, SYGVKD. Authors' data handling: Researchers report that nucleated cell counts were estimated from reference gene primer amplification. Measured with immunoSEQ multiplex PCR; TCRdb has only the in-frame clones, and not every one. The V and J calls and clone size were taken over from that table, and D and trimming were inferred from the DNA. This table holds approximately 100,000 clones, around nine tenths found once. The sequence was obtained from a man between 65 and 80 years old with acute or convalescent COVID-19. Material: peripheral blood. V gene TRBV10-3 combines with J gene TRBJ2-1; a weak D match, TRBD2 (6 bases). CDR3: CAISEWGTPRGNEQFF. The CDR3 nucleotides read TGTGCCATCAGTGAGTGGGGGACTCCTAGGGGCAATGAGCAGTTCTTC.